One T cell receptor (beta chain) is described in this entry. Its antigen is undetermined. Use of 60 Vbeta and 13 Jbeta primers characterized the PCR. The method was immunoSEQ multiplex PCR; TCRdb's version includes in-frame clones alone and lacks a portion of them. The sample has about 150,000 clones. Looked up from germline, CDR1 is MNHNY and CDR2 is SVGAGI (reference sequence). V was cut by 0 bases and J by 3 bases, with 11 bases left in between. The CDR3 length is 15 residues. The sample is drawn from a study of cytomegalovirus exposure and HLA in healthy donors. Study conclusions and caveats: Associated with cytomegalovirus, according to the listing, were 164 TCR beta chains.

This receptor was identified in a man aged 25 to 45 in good health and CMV-seronegative. The sample taken for sequencing was PBMCs. The chain combines TRBV6-6 with TRBJ1-1; D might be TRBD1 (5 bases). CDR3 sequence reads: CASSYSLSGDTEAFF. The DNA of the CDR3 is TGTGCCAGCAGTTACTCGCTTTCGGGGGACACTGAAGCTTTCTTT.